Listed below are T cell receptor beta chains from one sample, sequenced in a study of blood T cells in healthy people across ages. TCRdb re-analysed the 5' RACE reads in MiXCR, keeping a single row per CDR3 protein. The data show approximately 1.5 million distinct CDR3 sequences, 34% seen once. The sequenced sample was blood. These receptors all stem from a woman between 25 and 40 years old in good health. The CDR3 runs from the conserved cysteine through the conserved F or W. Fields, in order: clone size, D gene, J gene, V gene, CDR3 DNA, CDR3 protein. A D gene is named only where the DNA matches it firmly. The size of a clone is reported for some rows only, either as once, few or many, or as a class for expanded clones.

>many|-|TRBJ2-7|TRBV27
TGTGCCAGCAGTTATGTGGGGGTGGGGGAGCAGTACTTC
CASSYVGVGEQYF
>-|-|TRBJ2-5|TRBV28
TGTGTCAGCAGTCCCAGTTTGTCCGACAGCTACCCTAAAGAGACCCAGTACTTC
CVSSPSLSDSYPKETQYF
>-|TRBD2|TRBJ2-3|TRBV2
TGTGCCAGCACCCGATACGGACTAGAGTTAGGAGATACGCAGTATTTT
CASTRYGLELGDTQYF
>-|TRBD2|TRBJ2-7|TRBV2
TGTGCCAGCAGTGTTCAGAGCGGGGAGACCTACGAGCAGTACTTC
CASSVQSGETYEQYF
>few|-|TRBJ1-1|TRBV29-1
TGCAGCGCCGGTGATTTGAACACTGAAGCTTTCTTT
CSAGDLNTEAFF
>-|TRBD1|TRBJ2-5|TRBV27
TGTGCCAGCAGTTTATTCCGGGACAGTCACCCTAAAGAGACCCAGTACTTC
CASSLFRDSHPKETQYF
>-|-|TRBJ2-1|TRBV24-1
TGTGTCACCAGTGATTCCATCCCTTCGGCTAGCCCCAATGAGCAGTTCTTC
CVTSDSIPSASPNEQFF
>-|-|TRBJ1-1|TRBV6-1
TGTGCCAGCAGCCAGAAGGGTGAAGCTTTCTTT
CASSQKGEAFF
>few|-|TRBJ1-2|TRBV20-1
TGCAGTGCTAGAGATCCAGGGAAGGATGGCTACACCTTC
CSARDPGKDGYTF
>-|TRBD2|TRBJ2-7|TRBV7-9
TGTGCCAGCAGCTCGACTAGCGGGATCGACGAGCAGTACTTC
CASSSTSGIDEQYF
>-|TRBD2|TRBJ2-7|TRBV20-1
TGCAGTGCCATGATAGCGGGGAACTCCTACGAGCAGTACTTC
CSAMIAGNSYEQYF
>few|TRBD2|TRBJ2-7|TRBV7-2
TGTGCCAGTTCCCACGATAGCGGGAAATCATACGAGCAGTACTTC
CASSHDSGKSYEQYF
>-|-|TRBJ1-1|TRBV4-1
TGCGCCAGCAGCCTCCTGATGAACACTGAAGGTTTCTTT
CASSLLMNTEGFF
>few|TRBD1|TRBJ1-2|TRBV2
TGTGCCAGCAGCATAACCCCGACAGGGGTCCTCCTGAGGGGGGGCTACACCTTC
CASSITPTGVLLRGGYTF
>once|TRBD1|TRBJ1-1|TRBV13
TGTGCCAGCAGCTCGAGGACAGGTGAAGCTTTCTTT
CASSSRTGEAFF
>-|-|TRBJ1-3|TRBV11-2
TGTGCCAGCAGCCAGGAATCCTTCAACACCATATATTTT
CASSQESFNTIYF
>few|-|TRBJ1-5|TRBV7-9
TGTGCCAGCAGCTTAGCAGGGAATAATCAGCCCCAGCATTTT
CASSLAGNNQPQHF
>few|-|TRBJ2-7|TRBV5-1
TGCGCCAGCAGCTTGGTACAGAGGCCCTCCTACGAGCAGTACTTC
CASSLVQRPSYEQYF
>few|-|TRBJ1-5|TRBV6-6
TGTGCCAGCGGGTTGCAGTCAATGGGCAATCAGCCCCAGCATTTT
CASGLQSMGNQPQHF
>few|-|TRBJ2-1|TRBV20-1
TGCAGTGCTAGAGACTCAGCATTTGGAAGCTCCTACAATGAGCAGTTCTTC
CSARDSAFGSSYNEQFF
>few|TRBD2|TRBJ2-1|TRBV12-3/TRBV12-4
TGTGCCAGCACCCTATTTGCGGGAGGGTACAATGAGCAGTTCTTC
CASTLFAGGYNEQFF
>-|TRBD2|TRBJ2-1|TRBV20-1
TGCAGTGCTAGAGATCGGCCTAGCGGGAGTGAGCAGTTCTTC
CSARDRPSGSEQFF
>-|-|TRBJ1-1|TRBV28
TGTGCCAGCACACCTCGAGGAGCTGTGGACACTGAAGCTTTCTTT
CASTPRGAVDTEAFF
>-|TRBD1|TRBJ2-1|TRBV11-1
TGTGCCAGCAGCTTAGAAGGGGCCGGACAGGAGGTCCTCGGCTTCTACAATGAGCAGTTCTTC
CASSLEGAGQEVLGFYNEQFF
>-|-|TRBJ2-2|TRBV30
TGTGCCTGGAGTGTAAACTCGGGGGGGGAGCTGTTTTTT
CAWSVNSGGELFF
>few|TRBD1|TRBJ2-3|TRBV7-9
TGTGCCAGCAGCTCTGGACAGGGCCCAGATACGCAGTATTTT
CASSSGQGPDTQYF
>-|-|TRBJ1-6|TRBV3-1
TGTGCCAGCAGCCAAGGGTTGGGTCCACCCCTCCACTTT
CASSQGLGPPLHF
>few|-|TRBJ1-5|TRBV4-2
TGTGCCAGCAGCCAAGAAGTCCCCAGGGGACGTGACAATCAGCCCCAGCATTTT
CASSQEVPRGRDNQPQHF
>few|TRBD1|TRBJ1-4|TRBV6-1
TGTGCCAGCAGGCCCCTGGACAGGGGAGCAACTAATGAAAAACTGTTTTTT
CASRPLDRGATNEKLFF
>-|TRBD1|TRBJ2-5|TRBV30
TGTGCCTGGACCAGAGGGGACAGGGGGGGAGAGACCCAGTACTTC
CAWTRGDRGGETQYF
>-|TRBD1|TRBJ1-4|TRBV28
TGTGCCGGCAGCCCTACCAGACAGGGTTACGAAAAACTGTTTTTT
CAGSPTRQGYEKLFF